These T cell receptor beta chains were read from a single sample in a study of shared clonotypes between healthy human individuals. Some clones are missing from TCRdb's copy, which holds only in-frame ones; the method was immunoSEQ multiplex PCR. The profile shows about 2.2 million clones, around 93% of them singletons. The sequenced material came from naive CD8+ T cells from PBMCs. All receptors derive from a young man in good health. Some clones in this sample may be carry-over from other donors' samples. The CDR3 runs from the conserved cysteine through the conserved F or W. D genes are given only for firm matches. Size is stated for part of the rows, as once, few or many counts, or as a class when the clone is expanded.

>TRBD2|TRBJ2-3|TRBV9|-
CASSEGLADTDTQYF
TGTGCCAGCAGCGAGGGACTAGCGGATACAGATACGCAGTATTTT
>-|TRBJ2-6|TRBV9|-
CASTASGANVLTF
TGTGCCAGTACGGCCTCTGGGGCCAACGTCCTGACTTTC
>TRBD1|TRBJ2-7|TRBV9|-
CASSGPGQGFHEQYF
TGTGCCAGCAGCGGGCCGGGACAGGGCTTTCACGAGCAGTACTTC
>TRBD1|TRBJ2-7|TRBV6-5|-
CASSYDRGTYEQYF
TGTGCCAGCAGTTATGACAGGGGGACTTACGAGCAGTACTTC
>-|TRBJ2-5|TRBV7-9|-
CASSLRREAGETQYF
TGTGCCAGCAGCTTACGGAGAGAAGCCGGAGAGACCCAGTACTTC
>-|TRBJ1-5|TRBV15|-
CATSRSYSNQPQHF
TGTGCCACCAGCAGATCCTATAGCAATCAGCCCCAGCATTTT
>TRBD2|TRBJ2-7|TRBV7-2|-
CASSLTGLAGDYEQYF
TGTGCCAGCAGCTTGACCGGACTAGCGGGGGACTACGAGCAGTACTTC
>-|TRBJ1-2|TRBV9|-
CASRATGIYGYTF
TGTGCCAGCAGGGCTACAGGGATCTATGGCTACACCTTC
>TRBD1|TRBJ2-3|TRBV5-1|-
CASSLGQGLKDTQYF
TGCGCCAGCAGCCTCGGACAGGGGCTCAAGGATACGCAGTATTTT
>TRBD1|TRBJ1-2|TRBV27|few
CASKGTGEYGYTF
TGTGCCAGCAAGGGGACAGGGGAATATGGCTACACCTTC
>-|TRBJ2-5|TRBV4-1|-
CASSQDGRGQETQYF
TGCGCCAGCAGCCAAGATGGTAGGGGACAAGAGACCCAGTACTTC
>-|TRBJ1-5|TRBV6-5|-
CASGYNQPQHF
TGTGCCAGCGGATACAATCAGCCCCAGCATTTT